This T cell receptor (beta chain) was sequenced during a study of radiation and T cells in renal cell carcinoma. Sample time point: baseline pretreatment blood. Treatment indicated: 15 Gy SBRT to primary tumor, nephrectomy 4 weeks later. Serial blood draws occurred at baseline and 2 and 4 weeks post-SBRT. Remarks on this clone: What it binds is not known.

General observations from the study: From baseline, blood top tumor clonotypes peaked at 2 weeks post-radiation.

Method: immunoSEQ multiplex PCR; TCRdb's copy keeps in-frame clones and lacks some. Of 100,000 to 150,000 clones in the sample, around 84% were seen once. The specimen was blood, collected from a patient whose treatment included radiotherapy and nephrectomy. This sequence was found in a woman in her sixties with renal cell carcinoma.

CDR3 region: CASSDPGRVSGNTIYF. CDR3 nucleotide sequence: TGTGCCAGCAGTGACCCTGGCAGGGTCTCTGGAAACACCATATATTTT. The genes are TRBV2 and TRBJ1-3, with D tentatively TRBD1 (5 bases). V was trimmed by 3 bases and J by 0 bases, leaving 12 bases between them. The germline V gene has CDR1 SNHLY and CDR2 FYNNEI. There are 16 residues in the CDR3.